The present entry profiles one T cell receptor (beta chain) with its context. No antigen is known for it. This CDR3 region has 11 residues. The V gene's germline CDR1 is SQVTM and CDR2 ANQGSEA. The ends were cut back, 7 bases at V and 2 bases at J, with 9 bases in the middle. These data come from a study of T cell responses to AZD1222 COVID-19 vaccine. General observations from the study: Donors were mostly white British, more females; clonal diversity possibly underestimated. Mapped onto spike, vaccine-associated CD4 TCRs spanned it and were dominant at 160-218 and 743-854. Nearly half of spike-specific TCRs reportedly go after variant regions that carry no mutations. AZD1222 recipients seropositive at baseline numbered only five to seven.

TCRdb keeps only in-frame clones here, not all; method: immunoSEQ multiplex PCR. The sample holds 150,000 to 200,000 clones, approximately 90% seen once. This TCR derives from an adult who received the MenACWY meningococcal vaccine as a control. The chain couples TRBV29-1 to TRBJ2-7; D is possibly TRBD1 or TRBD2 (5 bases each). Sequenced material: peripheral blood, taken 28 days after the second dose of the MenACWY control vaccine. CDR3 sequence: CSAGDPYEQYF. As DNA, the CDR3 is TGCAGCGCCGGGGACCCCTACGAGCAGTACTTC.